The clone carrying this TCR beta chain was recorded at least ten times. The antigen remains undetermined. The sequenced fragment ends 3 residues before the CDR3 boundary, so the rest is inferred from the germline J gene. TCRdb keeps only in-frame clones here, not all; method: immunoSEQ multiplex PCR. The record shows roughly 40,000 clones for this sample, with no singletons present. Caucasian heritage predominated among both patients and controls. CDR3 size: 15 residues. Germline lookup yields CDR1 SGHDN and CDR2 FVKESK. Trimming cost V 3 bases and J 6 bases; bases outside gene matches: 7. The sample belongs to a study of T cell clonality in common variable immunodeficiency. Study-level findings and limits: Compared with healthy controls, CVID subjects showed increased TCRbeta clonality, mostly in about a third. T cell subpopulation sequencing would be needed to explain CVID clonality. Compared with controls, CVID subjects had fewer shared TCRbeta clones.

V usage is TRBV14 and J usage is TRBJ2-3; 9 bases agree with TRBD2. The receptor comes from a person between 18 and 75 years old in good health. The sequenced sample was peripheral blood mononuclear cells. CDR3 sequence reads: CASSQTSGGTDTQYF. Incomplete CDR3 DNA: TGTGCCAGCAGCCAGACGAGCGGGGGGACGGATACG. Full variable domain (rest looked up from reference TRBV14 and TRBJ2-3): EAGVTQFPSHSVIEKGQTVTLRCDPISGHDNLYWYRRVMGKEIKFLLHFVKESKQDESGMPNNRFLAERTGGTYSTLKVQPAELEDSGVYFCASSQTSGGTDTQYFGPGTRLTVL.